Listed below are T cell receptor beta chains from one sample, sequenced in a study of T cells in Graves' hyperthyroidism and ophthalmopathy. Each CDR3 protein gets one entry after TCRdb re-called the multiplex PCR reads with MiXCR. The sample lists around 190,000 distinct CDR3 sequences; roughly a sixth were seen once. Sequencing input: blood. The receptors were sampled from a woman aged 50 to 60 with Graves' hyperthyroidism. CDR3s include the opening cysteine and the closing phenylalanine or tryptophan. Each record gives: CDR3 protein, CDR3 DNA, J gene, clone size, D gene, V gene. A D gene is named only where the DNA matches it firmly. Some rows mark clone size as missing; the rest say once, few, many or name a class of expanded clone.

CSAELDRMGEKLFF,TGCAGTGCCGAATTAGACAGGATGGGAGAAAAACTGTTTTTT,TRBJ1-4,many,.,TRBV20-1
CSAKVGGTEAFF,TGCAGTGCTAAGGTAGGGGGCACTGAAGCTTTCTTT,TRBJ1-1,many,.,TRBV20-1
CASSGRVGYTF,TGTGCCAGCAGCGGCAGGGTGGGCTACACCTTC,TRBJ1-2,few,.,TRBV7-9
CASSIRDTEAFF,TGTGCCAGCTCAATACGTGACACTGAAGCTTTCTTT,TRBJ1-1,many,.,TRBV18
CSAYTGTDTQYF,TGCAGTGCCTATACTGGCACAGATACGCAGTATTTT,TRBJ2-3,many,.,TRBV20-1
CASSLWGNEDTQYF,TGTGCCAGCAGTTTATGGGGGAATGAGGATACGCAGTATTTT,TRBJ2-3,many,.,TRBV28
CASTMIGRANTEAFF,TGTGCCAGCACCATGATAGGACGGGCGAACACTGAAGCTTTCTTT,TRBJ1-1,many,.,TRBV2
CASSQDKITEAFF,TGCGCCAGCAGCCAAGATAAGATCACTGAAGCTTTCTTT,TRBJ1-1,.,.,TRBV4-1
CAWSSWGGLNTEAFF,TGTGCCTGGAGTTCTTGGGGGGGTTTGAACACTGAAGCTTTCTTT,TRBJ1-1,few,.,TRBV30
CASSDGSGNTIYF,TGTGCCAGCAGTGATGGTTCTGGAAACACCATATATTTT,TRBJ1-3,.,.,TRBV2
CASSQRSVRSEQYF,TGTGCCAGCAGCCAAAGGTCCGTGCGGAGCGAGCAGTACTTC,TRBJ2-7,many,.,TRBV3-1
CTSSVGQGGLNTEAFF,TGCACCAGCAGCGTGGGACAGGGAGGGTTGAACACTGAAGCTTTCTTT,TRBJ1-1,.,TRBD1,TRBV5-1
CASSSQSPTSGQETQYF,TGTGCCAGCTCATCACAGTCTCCTACTAGCGGACAAGAGACCCAGTACTTC,TRBJ2-5,few,TRBD2,TRBV18